This TCR beta chain originates from a study of PD-L1 blockade in urothelial cancer (dated by TCRdb to the late 2010s). General notes on the study: All patients started therapy at some point between 2014 and 2016 and received atezolizumab 1,200 mg intravenously every 3 weeks. About 90% of the roughly 29 patients were identified as males with urothelial cancer of bladder origin, and a prior smoking history was reported by 18 of 29 patients. Patients had an ECOG performance status of 0 or 1 and had received between 0 and 3 prior chemotherapy regimens. Blood samples were analyzed at two time points: 3 weeks after treatment start (second dose) and 6 weeks after treatment start. A median of around 150,000 T cells and tens of thousands of unique TCRs was obtained from blood samples, and a median clonality of around 0.08 was observed. The study was an exploratory multi-omic analysis of somatic, immune and clinical correlates of response to PD-L1 blockade with atezolizumab in urothelial cancer. Pretreatment tumor samples and matched peripheral blood, collected serially before and after atezolizumab treatment, underwent TCR sequencing. Durable clinical benefit meant progression-free survival longer than 6 months, and TCR features were also tested against progression-free and overall survival. In the same patients, pretreatment tumors underwent whole exome sequencing and RNA sequencing in addition to TCR sequencing. Roughly 10 patients achieved durable clinical benefit and some 21 did not. Approximately 29 patients had pretreatment blood TCR-seq, around 25 had at least one posttreatment blood collection, and around 25 had tumor TCR-seq.

The sample's time point, from its label and the paper: peripheral blood 6 weeks after treatment start. A cohort of about 31 patients with locally advanced or metastatic urothelial carcinoma, treated at Memorial Sloan Kettering on a trial protocol, was included. Peripheral blood mononuclear cells were collected pretreatment and during treatment, with between 1 and 8 total time points per patient. The Qiagen DNeasy Blood extraction kit was used to purify genomic DNA from total PBMCs and tumor samples. PBMCs were collected pretreatment and during treatment and were isolated and stored as previously described. To estimate absolute template abundance from read counts, synthetic TCR analog templates were spiked into each PCR. The immunoSEQ assay used bias-controlled V and J gene primers to amplify TCRbeta CDR3 regions from genomic DNA. Sequencing of rearranged TCRbeta segments was done at approximately 20X coverage. The authors' analysis ran thus. Clustering was used to correct sequencing errors, and CDR3s were annotated against IMGT to assign V, D and J genes. Downstream analyses used only productive TCRbeta rearrangements, leaving out any out-of-frame or stop-codon sequences. Clonality was calculated as one minus the Shannon entropy normalized by the log of the number of unique productive sequences. Fisher's exact test with Benjamini-Hochberg correction, at a threshold of adjusted p below 0.01, was used to find clones that differed between time points or between blood and tumor. TCRdb stores this immuneACCESS table with in-frame sequences only. Part of the clones is absent; in the studies checked, under half of the shortfall reflects unresolved V genes, and no reason is known for the rest. The D gene and trimming were derived from the DNA, and the V and J assignments and clone size from that table. In this sample the table shows 100,000 to 150,000 clones, around 86% of which occur a single time. Roughly 2.3% of the sample rests with the top ten.

On this clone: This receptor's antigen is unknown. Base qualities are not at hand, and no much larger clone is one base apart.

General conclusions and limits of the study: A pretreatment peripheral blood TCR clonality below the median was linked to improved progression-free and overall survival. Small sample size (n of about 30) and many exploratory analyses mean the results are intended to be hypothesis-generating. Patients with durable benefit showed greater expansion of tumor-associated TCR clones in peripheral blood 3 weeks after starting treatment (n = 22, p = 0.022).

There are 13 amino acids in the CDR3, from cysteine to phenylalanine inclusive. The kept DNA is CDR3 alone, 39 bases in frame from the first base. A distance of 10 bases separates the germline ends of V and J, which lose 2 bases and 6 bases respectively. The germline V gene yields SGHDN for CDR1 and FVKESK for CDR2. This sequence was found in a man in his fifties with urothelial cancer. The V and J segments used are TRBV14 and TRBJ1-1; TRBD1 might be the D gene, on 6 matching bases. Source: PBMCs, taken around atezolizumab (anti-PD-L1) treatment. At the DNA level, the sequence is TGTGCCAGCAGCCAACAGGGGATCGCTGAAGCTTTCTTT. Translated, this is CASSQQGIAEAFF.